A single sample gave rise to the 6 T cell receptor beta chains below, sequenced in a study of cytomegalovirus exposure and HLA in healthy donors. Primers included in the PCR were 60 Vbeta and 13 Jbeta primers. Assay: immunoSEQ multiplex PCR; the TCRdb copy retains only in-frame clones and omits some. The sample lists 130,000 or so clones, 82% occurring once. The sample comprised PBMCs. The receptor set was obtained from a woman younger than 35 in good health and CMV-seronegative.

The chain links TRBV19 to TRBJ1-2; D is undetermined. Germline CDR1 and CDR2: LNHDA and SQIVND (reference sequence). CDR3 length: 13 amino acids. V was cut by 3 bases and J by 4 bases, with 9 bases left in between. CDR3 in amino acids: CASSIAETYGYTF. CDR3 bases: TGTGCCAGTAGTATTGCGGAGACCTATGGCTACACCTTC.

The CDR3 region has the DNA TGCGCCAGCAGTGACCCCGGGGTAATTGAGAAGGGGGCGTCGAGCGGAAACACCATATATTTT. Residues: CASSDPGVIEKGASSGNTIYF. This chain joins TRBV10-1 and TRBJ1-3; TRBD1 aligns across 7 bases. The CDR3 contains 21 residues. V lost 3 bases to trimming and J lost 4 bases; unmatched junction nucleotides: 24. Germline V gene lookup returns CDR1 WNHNN and CDR2 SYGVQD (reference sequence).

As concerns this clone: Mismatch with germline at one junction end may stem from a read error. This chain links TRBV7-9 with TRBJ2-7; 14 bases match TRBD2. CDR3 length equals 16 residues. Looked up from germline, CDR1 is SEHNR and CDR2 is FQNEAQ (reference sequence). CDR3 protein: CSSSSGLAGAYYEQYF. DNA of the CDR3: TGTTCCAGCAGCTCGGGACTAGCGGGGGCCTACTACGAGCAGTACTTC.

V gene TRBV11-3 combines with J gene TRBJ2-1, with TRBD1 identical over 7 bases. CDR1 is SGHNT, CDR2 YENEEA, per germline. The trim removed 5 bases at V and 8 bases at J, leaving 12 bases unmatched. The CDR3 has 15 residues. This CDR3 is CASSLNRGSVDEQFF. Written as DNA, the CDR3 is TGTGCCAGCAGCCTTAACAGGGGATCTGTCGATGAGCAGTTCTTC.

The rearrangement joins TRBV19 to TRBJ1-5; D gene ambiguous. This CDR3 is 16 amino acids long. The V end lost 9 bases, the J end lost 5 bases, and 23 bases lay between the germline ends. Germline values: CDR1 LNHDA, CDR2 SQIVND (reference sequence). CDR3 in amino acids: CASRGSRRPTDQPQHF. CDR3 DNA: TGTGCCAGCAGAGGGTCGCGACGGCCCACCGATCAGCCCCAGCATTTT.

This sequence joins TRBV30 and TRBJ2-1; 9 nucleotides agree with TRBD1. The CDR3 has 16 residues. With 3 bases clipped from V and 8 bases from J, the junction kept 14 bases outside the gene matches. Germline-derived CDR1 and CDR2 are GTSNPN and SVGIG (reference sequence). The CDR3, as DNA: TGTGCCTGGAGCCCGAACAGGGGGCGATTTGTTGATGAGCAGTTCTTC. Amino acid sequence: CAWSPNRGRFVDEQFF.